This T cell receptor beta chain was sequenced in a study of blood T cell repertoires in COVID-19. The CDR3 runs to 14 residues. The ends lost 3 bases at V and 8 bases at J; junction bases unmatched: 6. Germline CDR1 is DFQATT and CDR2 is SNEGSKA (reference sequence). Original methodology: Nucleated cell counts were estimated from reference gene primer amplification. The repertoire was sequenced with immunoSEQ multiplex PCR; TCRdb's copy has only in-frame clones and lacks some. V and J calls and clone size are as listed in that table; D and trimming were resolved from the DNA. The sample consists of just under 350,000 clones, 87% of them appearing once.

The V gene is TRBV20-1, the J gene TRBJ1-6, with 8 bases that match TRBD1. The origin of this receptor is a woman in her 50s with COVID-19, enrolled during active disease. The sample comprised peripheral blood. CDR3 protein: CSASRQGIDSPLHF. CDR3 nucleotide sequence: TGCAGTGCTAGTCGACAGGGGATTGATTCACCCCTCCACTTT.